This T cell receptor beta chain was obtained from a study of regulatory T cells in long-lasting Graves disease. Through Arm-PCR of CDR3 regions and iRepertoire HTBI primers, TCR beta libraries were built. MiXCR, applied by TCRdb to the multiplex PCR reads, yields one record per CDR3 protein. The data contain about 470,000 distinct CDR3 sequences, more than 12% of them singletons. This clonotype was seen ten or more times. The sample's time point: newly diagnosed GD, antithyroid drugs for less than 3 months. Generation of the TCR library employed RNA extracted from PBMCs. Germline V lookup: CDR1 LGHDT, CDR2 YNNKEL (reference sequence). The CDR3 totals 14 residues. V lost 3 bases, J lost 11 bases, and 9 bases stayed unmatched. These data were likewise used in another study, on T cells in Graves' hyperthyroidism and ophthalmopathy.

Here the sequenced sample was peripheral blood mononuclear cells (PBMCs), taken at new diagnosis, from a patient treated with antithyroid drugs. This TCR came from a woman in her 30s with Graves disease. J is TRBJ1-2 and V is TRBV3-1; 10 positions match TRBD1. CDR3 nucleotide sequence: TGTGCCAGCAGCCATCAACCGGGACAGGGGAAATACACCTTC. Translated, it gives CASSHQPGQGKYTF.